The 17 T cell receptor beta chains presented below share a single source sample, sequenced in a study of blood T cell repertoires in COVID-19. The table came from immunoSEQ multiplex PCR; TCRdb's copy has only in-frame clones and leaves some out. Counted here are roughly 69,000 clones, 90% occurring once; the ten biggest clones make up around 5.3%. Material: peripheral blood. The source of these receptors is a middle-aged man with acute or convalescent COVID-19.

The CDR3: CASGISGRASEQYF. The CDR3 nucleotides read TGTGCTAGTGGAATAAGCGGGAGGGCCTCCGAGCAGTACTTC. This chain links TRBV12-5 with TRBJ2-7; 10 nucleotides match TRBD2. Germline V lookup: CDR1 LGHNT, CDR2 FRNRAP. The junction had 8 bases not matched to a gene; V was cut back by 6 bases and J by 6 bases. The CDR3 length is 14 residues. Variable domain in full (rest from reference TRBV12-5 and TRBJ2-7): DARVTQTPRHKVTEMGQEVTMRCQPILGHNTVFWYRQTMMQGLELLAYFRNRAPLDDSGMPKDRFSAEMPDATLATLKIQPSEPRDSAVYFCASGISGRASEQYFGPGTRLTVT.

The V gene is TRBV6-2 or TRBV6-3, the J gene TRBJ1-2; 8 nucleotides align to TRBD1. V trimming: 5 bases; J trimming: 4 bases; junction bases outside the gene matches: 9. This CDR3 has 15 residues. Germline CDR1 reads MNHEY; CDR2 reads SVGEGT. CDR3 loop: CASSQGQGGPYGYTF. The CDR3 coding sequence is TGTGCCAGCAGTCAAGGACAGGGAGGGCCCTATGGCTACACCTTC.

J is TRBJ2-3 and V is TRBV12-3 or TRBV12-4, with D perhaps TRBD2 (6 bases). V was pared by 6 bases and J by 3 bases, with 7 bases between. This CDR3 is built from 12 residues. The CDR3 nucleotides read TGTGCCAGCAGGGCGGGGACAGATACGCAGTATTTT. It specifies CASRAGTDTQYF.

The V call is TRBV11-2, the J call TRBJ2-1, with TRBD2 identical over 13 bases. CDR3 size: 15 residues. The germline V gene encodes CDR1 SGHAT and CDR2 FQNNGV. Trimming cost V 5 bases and J 6 bases; bases outside gene matches: 4. CDR3 protein: CASSPGLAGVNEQFF. DNA for the CDR3: TGTGCCAGCAGCCCAGGACTAGCGGGAGTCAATGAGCAGTTCTTC.

This chain connects TRBV9 to TRBJ2-1, with 7 bases that match TRBD2. Germline assignment: CDR1 SGDLS and CDR2 YYNGEE. Trimming took 3 bases from V and 4 from J; bases not matched to a gene: 7. The CDR3 is 15 residues long. CDR3 sequence reads: CASSAASGDYNEQFF. As DNA, the CDR3 is TGTGCCAGCAGCGCCGCTAGCGGAGATTACAATGAGCAGTTCTTC.

J is TRBJ2-1 and V is TRBV30; TRBD2 matches 11 bases. V lost 5 bases, J lost 9 bases, and 18 bases stayed unmatched. Germline V CDR1 and CDR2: GTSNPN, SVGIG (reference sequence). The CDR3 is made up of 17 amino acids. CDR3: CAWLTAALAGVGGEQFF. DNA of the CDR3: TGTGCCTGGCTAACCGCTGCACTAGCGGGAGTGGGGGGTGAGCAGTTCTTC.

The chain links TRBV7-9 to TRBJ2-3; 11 bases are a match to TRBD2. Looked up from germline, CDR1 is SEHNR and CDR2 is FQNEAQ (reference sequence). CDR3 length: 16 amino acids. V was clipped by 5 bases and J by 7 bases; unmatched bases: 11. The CDR3 bases are TGTGCCAGCAGCACTACCCTAGCGGGAGGTGCATATACGCAGTATTTT. It codes for CASSTTLAGGAYTQYF. Full variable domain (outside the CDR3, taken from reference TRBV7-9 and TRBJ2-3): DTGVSQNPRHKITKRGQNVTFRCDPISEHNRLYWYRQTLGQGPEFLTYFQNEAQLEKSRLLSDRFSAERPKGSFSTLEIQRTEQGDSAMYLCASSTTLAGGAYTQYFGPGTRLTVL.

In its sample, this clone was seen once. CDR3: CSAGGLAGAPNTGELFF. For the CDR3, the DNA is TGCAGCGCCGGCGGGCTAGCGGGAGCCCCTAACACCGGGGAGCTGTTTTTT. The chain employs TRBV29-1 and TRBJ2-2; 10 positions agree with TRBD2. V lost 7 bases to trimming and J lost 2 bases; unmatched junction nucleotides: 13. The CDR3 is 17 amino acids. The V gene's germline CDR1 is SQVTM and CDR2 ANQGSEA.

This clone showed up just once. Other DNA sequences in the same sample also yield this CDR3. The V gene is TRBV2, the J gene TRBJ1-5; the match to TRBD1 covers 8 bases. This CDR3 comprises 13 residues. Trimming at V came to 6 bases and at J to 4 bases, leaving 2 bases not matched to a gene. Germline lookup yields CDR1 SNHLY and CDR2 FYNNEI. CDR3 coding DNA: TGTGCCAGCAGCGGACAGGGAAATCAGCCCCAGCATTTT. Protein product: CASSGQGNQPQHF.

The chain is built from TRBV27 and TRBJ1-5; 9 positions agree with TRBD1. The CDR3 totals 19 residues. Germline values: CDR1 MNHEY, CDR2 SMNVEV (reference sequence). J was trimmed by 0 bases and V by 2 bases; bases with no gene match: 11. This chain's CDR3 is CASSLPYKTGGDSNQPQHF. CDR3 in DNA: TGTGCCAGCAGTTTACCCTACAAAACAGGGGGCGATAGCAATCAGCCCCAGCATTTT.

The chain couples TRBV2 to TRBJ1-5, with a tentative D call TRBD1 (6 bases). Germline lookup yields CDR1 SNHLY and CDR2 FYNNEI. The V end was cut by 9 bases, the J end by 0 bases, with 12 bases between. The CDR3 is 14 residues long. The CDR3 DNA reads TGTGCCAGAGGGGGACACGATAGCAATCAGCCCCAGCATTTT. This encodes CARGGHDSNQPQHF.

The V and J genes are TRBV12-3 or TRBV12-4 and TRBJ2-3, with D perhaps TRBD2 (5 bases). The CDR3 runs to 12 residues. Trimming stripped 9 bases from V and 6 bases from J, with 13 bases between. This chain's CDR3 is CASLALGDTQYF. The CDR3 DNA is TGTGCCAGTCTAGCCCTAGGGGATACGCAGTATTTT.

This clone came up once. The V and J genes are TRBV6-6 and TRBJ2-1, with D tentatively TRBD2 (6 bases). CDR3 length: 16 amino acids. Germline V gives CDR1 MNHNY, CDR2 SVGAGI (reference sequence). V was clipped by 2 bases and J by 1 base, with 12 bases between them. CDR3 protein: CASSYPAAGSYNEQFF. In DNA, the CDR3 is TGTGCCAGCAGTTACCCGGCAGCGGGTTCCTACAATGAGCAGTTCTTC.

CDR3 protein: CASSTGLAGYTEQFF. As DNA, the CDR3 is TGTGCCAGCAGTACGGGACTAGCAGGTTATACTGAGCAGTTCTTC. V and J are TRBV6-2 or TRBV6-3 and TRBJ2-1; 9 bases line up with TRBD2. Germline V gene lookup returns CDR1 MNHEY and CDR2 SVGEGT. The CDR3 totals 15 residues. Losses at the gene ends were 5 bases for V and 9 bases for J; bases not matched to a gene: 11.

This rearrangement joins TRBV5-5 to TRBJ2-5, with D perhaps TRBD1 (5 bases). Germline loops: CDR1 SGHKS, CDR2 YYEKEE (reference sequence). The CDR3 totals 15 residues. The V end was cut by 2 bases, the J end by 1 base, with 12 bases between. The CDR3 is CASSFLTDFQETQYF. The CDR3 nucleotides are TGTGCCAGCAGCTTTTTGACAGATTTCCAAGAGACCCAGTACTTC.

The rearrangement uses TRBV24-1 and TRBJ1-1; the match to TRBD1 covers 7 bases. Germline trimming cut 5 bases from V and 2 bases from J; bases unmatched to any gene: 7. Germline values: CDR1 KGHDR, CDR2 SFDVKD. There are 15 residues in the CDR3. DNA of the CDR3: TGTGCCACCAGTGCCTCCGGGACAGAAAACACTGAAGCTTTCTTT. Translated: CATSASGTENTEAFF.

This clone was picked up one time. The chain joins TRBV5-1 to TRBJ2-2, with 7 positions matching TRBD2. The V and J ends lost 3 bases and 6 bases, in that order; junction bases with no gene match: 14. Germline V lookup: CDR1 SGHRS, CDR2 YFSETQ. The CDR3 spans 17 residues. The CDR3 nucleotides are TGCGCCAGCAGCTGGGGTAGTGGTGCGGGAGTCCCCGGGGAGCTGTTTTTT. Its protein product is CASSWGSGAGVPGELFF. The full variable domain, in which reference TRBV5-1 and TRBJ2-2 provide the parts outside the CDR3, is KAGVTQTPRYLIKTRGQQVTLSCSPISGHRSVSWYQQTPGQGLQFLFEYFSETQRNKGNFPGRFSGRQFSNSRSEMNVSTLELGDSALYLCASSWGSGAGVPGELFFGEGSRLTVL.